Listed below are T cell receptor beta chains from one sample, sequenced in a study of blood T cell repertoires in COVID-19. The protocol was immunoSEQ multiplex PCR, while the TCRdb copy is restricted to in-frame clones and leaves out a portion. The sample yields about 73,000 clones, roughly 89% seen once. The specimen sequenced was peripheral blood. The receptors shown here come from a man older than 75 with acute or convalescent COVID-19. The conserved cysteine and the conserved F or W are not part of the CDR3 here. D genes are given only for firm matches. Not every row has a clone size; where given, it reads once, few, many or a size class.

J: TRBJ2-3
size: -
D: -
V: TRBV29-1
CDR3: SVGASGTDTQY

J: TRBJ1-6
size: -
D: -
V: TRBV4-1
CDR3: ASSLSTAPSSYNSPLH

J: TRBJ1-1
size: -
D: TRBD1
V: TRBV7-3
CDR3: ASSLLGTGNTEAF

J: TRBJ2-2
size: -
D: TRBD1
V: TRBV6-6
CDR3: ASSRAPDRGYTGELF

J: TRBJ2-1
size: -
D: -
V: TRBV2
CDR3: ASSEALPGNEQF

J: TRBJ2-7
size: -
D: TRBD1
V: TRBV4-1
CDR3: ASSWTGDFEQY

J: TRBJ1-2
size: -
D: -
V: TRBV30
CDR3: AWSVQEFSGYT

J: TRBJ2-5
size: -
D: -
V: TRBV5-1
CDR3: ASSPSGFHSQETQY

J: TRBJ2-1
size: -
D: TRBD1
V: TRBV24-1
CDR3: ATSDWRTGVSYNEQF

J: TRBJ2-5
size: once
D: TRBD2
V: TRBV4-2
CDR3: ASSQDGPGGLQETQY

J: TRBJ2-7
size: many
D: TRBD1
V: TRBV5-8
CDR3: ASSTGQLHEQY

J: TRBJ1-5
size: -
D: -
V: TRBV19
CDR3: ATRRGGYNQPQH

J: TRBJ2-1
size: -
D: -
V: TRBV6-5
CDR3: ASRSTRYNEQF

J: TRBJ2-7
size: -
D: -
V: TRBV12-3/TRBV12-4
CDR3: ASSSSSSYEQY

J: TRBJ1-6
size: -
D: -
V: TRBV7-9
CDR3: ASSFDSSALGVSPLH